This passage covers 2 T cell receptor beta chains from one sample sequenced in a study of control samples from healthy donors and cancer patients. Assay used: immunoSEQ multiplex PCR; TCRdb lists only in-frame clones, some missing. The top ten hold about 10% of the sample, which has 90,000 to 100,000 clones, over 60% seen once. Source material: blood. Receptors originate from a woman younger than 45 in good health.

The chain links TRBV21-1 to TRBJ1-1. TRBV21-1 represents a pseudogene. This CDR3 comprises 11 residues. The CDR3 nucleotides are TGTGCCAGCAGGATGGACGGCGAAGCTTTCTTT. It codes for CASRMDGEAFF.

The chain carries TRBV3-1 (or the pseudogene TRBV3-2) and TRBJ2-2; the D is unclear. V was cut by 0 bases and J by 2 bases, with 10 bases left in between. This CDR3 has 16 amino acids. Germline V gives CDR1 LGHDT, CDR2 YNNKEL (reference sequence). The CDR3 nucleotides are TGTGCCAGCAGCCAAGATATGGGCAGCAACACCGGGGAGCTGTTTTTT. Protein product: CASSQDMGSNTGELFF.